This TCR beta chain emerged from a study of blood T cell repertoires in COVID-19. Overall study: Samples came from the United States, Italy and Spain, spanning acute and convalescent COVID-19.

Original processing methods: For nucleated cells, counts were estimated from reference gene primer amplification. Sequencing was performed with immunoSEQ multiplex PCR; in TCRdb, only in-frame clones are kept and a portion is missing. V, J and clone size are taken as reported in that table, and D and trimming were inferred from the DNA itself. The repertoire holds 320,000 or so clones, with over 70% as singletons. Cohorts were assigned according to the clinical history that participants reported. Cohort 3 donors counted as recovered after two negative PCRs, clearance, or resolved symptoms. The CDR3 length is 14 residues. V gave up 7 bases and J gave up 5 bases; unmatched junction bases: 9.

What was sequenced was PBMCs or T cells enriched from blood (not recorded which). The chain has TRBV23-1 and TRBJ2-7; 9 bases align to TRBD1. TRBV23-1 is marked as an open reading frame, function uncertain. The origin of this receptor is a man between 25 and 39 years old who had recovered from COVID-19. CDR3 in amino acids: CASIPGQGSHEQYF. The CDR3 DNA reads as TGCGCCAGCATCCCGGGACAGGGATCCCACGAGCAGTACTTC.